This TCR beta chain emerged from a study of blood T cell repertoires in COVID-19 (TCRdb year 2020). The study in broad terms: The collaborator samples originated in the United States, Italy and Spain and spanned the acute and convalescent phases of COVID-19. The prospective study material was composed of cDNA or gDNA derived from T cells, B-cell-depleted T cells, or PBMCs. Deeply sampled blood TCRbeta repertoires from subjects exposed to, actively infected with, or recovered from COVID-19 were included in the dataset. The repertoires were released in a freely available public database intended as a resource for research on the immune response to SARS-CoV-2. The samples were drawn from the first 160 participants of the ongoing ImmuneRACE study and from 1,254 subjects provided by 6 global collaborators. The sample metadata nearly always contained a de-identified subject ID, COVID-19 status, age in years and sex. Where available, HLA class I and class II types were taken from metadata supplied by the sample provider and were not determined by assay-based typing. Results the study describes overall, beyond this receptor: The amount of clinical and demographic metadata varied by source and participant and was provided uncurated.

Details on this clone: The antigen this receptor binds is unknown. The sample holds no much larger clone one base away, and base qualities are not on file.

The immunoSEQ Assay, a bias-controlled multiplex PCR, was used to amplify TCRbeta CDR3 regions from genomic DNA. In the paper's pipeline: The number of nucleated cells in each sample was estimated by amplification of reference gene primers within the assay. To quantify the absolute abundance of each unique TCRbeta CDR3 rearrangement, sequence reads were collapsed and filtered. For each sample, productive Simpson clonality was calculated as the square root of Simpson's diversity index across productive rearrangements. Here the immuneACCESS table is served through TCRdb, limited to in-frame sequences with V and J called. Missing clones are a known gap in these copies; in checked studies unresolved V genes cover under half, and the rest lacks a known reason. Clone size and the V and J calls come from that table; the DNA yielded D and trimming. The sample profile shows about 130,000 clones; roughly four fifths of them were found once. Under 14% of the sample is taken by the ten largest.

Collaborating institutions collected whole blood in K2EDTA tubes following their own protocols. For TCRbeta analysis, collaborators shipped samples as frozen whole blood, isolated PBMCs, or DNA extracted from either of those sample types. The TCR originated in a human donor in a cohort sampled during active COVID-19. Sequencing input: peripheral blood.

At the DNA level, the sequence is TGTGCCAGCAGCCTTGAGTGGGACAACACAGATACGCAGTATTTT. Its protein product is CASSLEWDNTDTQYF. Recombination connected TRBV3-1 (or the pseudogene TRBV3-2) to TRBJ2-3; the D gene is perhaps TRBD1, on 6 matching bases. V gives up 4 bases and J gives up 2 bases, and the segment between their germline ends measures 13 bases. In the germline V gene (reference sequence), CDR1 corresponds to LGHDT and CDR2 to YNNKEL. The CDR3 contains 15 residues, cysteine and phenylalanine counted. The sequence is cut down to CDR3 DNA, 45 bases in frame from base 1.